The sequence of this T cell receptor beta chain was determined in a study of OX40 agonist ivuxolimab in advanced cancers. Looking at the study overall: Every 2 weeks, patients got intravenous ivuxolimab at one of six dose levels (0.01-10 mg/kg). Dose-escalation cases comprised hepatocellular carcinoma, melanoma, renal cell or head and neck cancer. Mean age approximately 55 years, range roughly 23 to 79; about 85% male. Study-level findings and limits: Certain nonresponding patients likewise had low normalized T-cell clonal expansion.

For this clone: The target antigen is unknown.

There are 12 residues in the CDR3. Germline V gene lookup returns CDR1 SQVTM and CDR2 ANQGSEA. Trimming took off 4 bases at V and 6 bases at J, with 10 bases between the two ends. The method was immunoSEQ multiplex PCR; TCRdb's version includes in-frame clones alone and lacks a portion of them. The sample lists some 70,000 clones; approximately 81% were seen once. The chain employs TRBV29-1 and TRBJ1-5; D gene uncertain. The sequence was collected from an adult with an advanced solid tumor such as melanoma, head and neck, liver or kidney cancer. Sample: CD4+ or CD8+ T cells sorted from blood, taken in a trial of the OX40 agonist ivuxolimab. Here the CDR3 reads CSVGSLGQPQHF. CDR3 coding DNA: TGCAGCGTTGGCAGTTTGGGTCAGCCCCAGCATTTT.